The 2 T cell receptor beta chains reported below all come from one sample, sequenced in a study of T cell responses to AZD1222 COVID-19 vaccine. Profiled with immunoSEQ multiplex PCR; TCRdb holds only in-frame clones, not every one. Among 170,000 or so clones listed, just over 90% were seen once. Sample: peripheral blood, taken on day 0 of AZD1222 vaccination. These receptor sequences come from an adult in good health.

CDR3 sequence: CASSVVNTEAFF. In DNA form, the CDR3 reads TGTGCCAGCTCGGTAGTGAACACTGAAGCTTTCTTT. The chain links TRBV18 to TRBJ1-1; D call uncertain. Looked up from germline, CDR1 is KGHSH and CDR2 is LQKENI. The CDR3 runs 12 residues. Trimming pared 6 bases from V and 0 bases from J, leaving 5 bases between.

The chain links TRBV19 to TRBJ1-5, with 9 bases identical to TRBD1. The CDR3 has 16 amino acids. In germline, CDR1 is LNHDA, CDR2 SQIVND (reference sequence). Losses at the gene ends were 7 bases for V and 5 bases for J; bases not matched to a gene: 12. The CDR3 here is CASTQPRGQGYQPQHF. In DNA, the CDR3 is TGTGCCAGTACTCAACCTAGGGGACAGGGATATCAGCCCCAGCATTTT.